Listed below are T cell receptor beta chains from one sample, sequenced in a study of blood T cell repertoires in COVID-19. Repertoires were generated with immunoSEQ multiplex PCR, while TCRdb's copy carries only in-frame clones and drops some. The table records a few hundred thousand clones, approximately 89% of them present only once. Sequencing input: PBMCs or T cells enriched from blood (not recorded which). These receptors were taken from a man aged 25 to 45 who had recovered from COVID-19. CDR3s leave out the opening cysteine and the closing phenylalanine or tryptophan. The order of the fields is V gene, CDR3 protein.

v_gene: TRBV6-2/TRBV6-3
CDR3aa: ASSYLLGLAGMYNEQF

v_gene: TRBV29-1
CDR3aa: SGNGGEAF

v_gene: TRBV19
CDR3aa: ASSRTGAGSYEQY

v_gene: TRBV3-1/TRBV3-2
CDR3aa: ASSQVADKPSYEQY

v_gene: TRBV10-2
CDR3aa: ATYDRGVYEQY

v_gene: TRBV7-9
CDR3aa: ASGVSGISIEKLF

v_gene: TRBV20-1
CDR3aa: STTRGEKLF

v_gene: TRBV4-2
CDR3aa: ASSQDYSNYGYT

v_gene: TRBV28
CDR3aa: ASGMASGAFTDTQY

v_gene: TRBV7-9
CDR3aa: ASSLEGPGELF

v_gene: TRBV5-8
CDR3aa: ASSLTEGYEQY

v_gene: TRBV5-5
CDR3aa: ASSSVVGGTGDGYT

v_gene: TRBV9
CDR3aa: ASRRSGTGTDTQY

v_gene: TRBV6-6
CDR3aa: ASSDRGREQY